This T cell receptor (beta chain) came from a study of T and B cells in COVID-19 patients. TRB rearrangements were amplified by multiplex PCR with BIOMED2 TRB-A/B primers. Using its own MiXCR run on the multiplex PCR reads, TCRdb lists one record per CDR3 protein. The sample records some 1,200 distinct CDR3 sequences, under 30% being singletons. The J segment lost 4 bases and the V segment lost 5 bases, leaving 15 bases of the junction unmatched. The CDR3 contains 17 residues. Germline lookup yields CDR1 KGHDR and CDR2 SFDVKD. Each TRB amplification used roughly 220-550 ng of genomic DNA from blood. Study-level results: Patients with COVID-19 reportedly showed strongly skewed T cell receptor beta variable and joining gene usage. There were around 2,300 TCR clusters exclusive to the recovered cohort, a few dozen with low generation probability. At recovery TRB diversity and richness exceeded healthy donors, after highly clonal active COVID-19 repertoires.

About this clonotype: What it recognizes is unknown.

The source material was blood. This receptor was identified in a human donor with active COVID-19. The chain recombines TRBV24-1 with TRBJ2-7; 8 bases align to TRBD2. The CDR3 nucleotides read TGTGCCACCAGTGTTTGGGAACCAGGGGCTAGCGGGTACGAGCAGTACTTC. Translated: CATSVWEPGASGYEQYF.